This T cell receptor beta chain was captured by sequencing in a study of blood T cell repertoires in COVID-19. Sequencing was performed with immunoSEQ multiplex PCR; in TCRdb, only in-frame clones are kept and a portion is missing. Of 370,000 or so clones listed, about 90% are singletons. Per germline, CDR1 MGHRA and CDR2 YSYEKL. The CDR3 loop spans 13 amino acids. V was trimmed by 3 bases and J by 5 bases, leaving 10 bases between them. Everyone who took part was roughly 18 to 90 years old, and they came from about two dozen US areas. Source material: PBMCs or T cells enriched from blood (not recorded which). The V and J genes are TRBV4-1 and TRBJ2-5; D is unresolved. This clonotype was obtained from a man aged 30 to 45 who had recovered from COVID-19. Written as DNA, the CDR3 is TGCGCCAGCAGCCAGGCGGCGGTGGAGACCCAGTACTTC. It encodes CASSQAAVETQYF.